This TCR beta chain was found in a study of cytomegalovirus exposure and HLA in healthy donors. The CDR3 length is 18 residues. V dropped 0 bases and J dropped 4 bases, with 18 bases sitting between them. Germline V gives CDR1 SGHNT, CDR2 YENEEA. The PCR employed 60 Vbeta primers together with 13 Jbeta primers. Clones were read by immunoSEQ multiplex PCR, and TCRdb kept only the in-frame ones, dropping some. The sample comprises about 200,000 clones, approximately 85% of which are singletons, and approximately 1.5% rests with the top ten. Whole-study findings and limits: The classifier reportedly diagnosed cytomegalovirus status with high specificity and sensitivity. In a later analysis, at a false discovery rate of 0.05, roughly 17,000 TCR beta sequences were associated with HLA alleles. One cluster of highly shared sequence variants probably arose as a sequencing artifact.

Notes on this clone: Its specificity is not known.

Input material: PBMCs. The genes are TRBV11-3 and TRBJ2-2; possibly TRBD2 for D (6 bases). The clonotype comes from a girl aged 5-17 years in good health and CMV-seropositive. CDR3 in DNA: TGTGCCAGCAGCTTAGAAGGGGCGGCGGCGGGGCGCACCGGGGAGCTGTTTTTT. Translating gives CASSLEGAAAGRTGELFF.